Each of the 15 T cell receptor beta chains below was sequenced from the same sample in a study of T cells in Graves' hyperthyroidism and ophthalmopathy. The TCR beta CDR3 regions underwent amplification using RNA transcripts as the source. Using the HTBI primer set, a first-round RT-PCR was run on the TCR CDR3. Each CDR3 protein gets one entry after TCRdb re-called the multiplex PCR reads with MiXCR. The table lists 500,000 to 600,000 distinct CDR3 sequences, more than 45% of them singletons. Source material: peripheral blood or thyroid tissue (not recorded which). Every receptor here comes from a young woman with Graves' hyperthyroidism.

This clonotype was seen at least ten times. The CDR3 region has the DNA TGTGCCAGCAGCTTAGCGGCGGCGGAGCAGTACTTC. Residues: CASSLAAAEQYF. J is TRBJ2-7 and V is TRBV11-2; D remains unclear. The CDR3 length is 12 residues. V lost 1 base and J lost 7, with 8 bases in between. The V gene's germline CDR1 is SGHAT and CDR2 FQNNGV. Looking up the rest from reference TRBV11-2 and TRBJ2-7 gives the full variable domain: EAGVAQSPRYKIIEKRQSVAFWCNPISGHATLYWYQQILGQGPKLLIQFQNNGVVDDSQLPKDRFSAERLKGVDSTLKIQPAKLEDSAVYLCASSLAAAEQYFGPGTRLTVT.

Turning to this clonotype: One junction end does not reproduce the germline sequence, and a read error may be involved. V is TRBV6-2 or TRBV6-3 and J is TRBJ2-7; 7 bases map to TRBD2. This CDR3 has 16 residues. Germline values: CDR1 MNHEY, CDR2 SVGEGT. The DNA of the CDR3 is TGTGCCAACAGTTACCTCAGCGGGGTAAGCTCCTACGAGCAGTACTTC. Its protein is CANSYLSGVSSYEQYF.

V and J are TRBV7-6 and TRBJ1-2; possible D gene TRBD1, 6 bases. V was pared by 5 bases and J by 2 bases, with 12 bases between. Germline CDR1 and CDR2: SGHVS and FNYEAQ. This CDR3 comprises 14 residues. This CDR3 is CASSRGDENYGYTF. The CDR3 region has the DNA TGTGCCAGCAGCAGGGGGGACGAGAACTATGGCTACACCTTC.

In its sample, this clonotype was seen a few times. V gene TRBV7-6 combines with J gene TRBJ2-1; no firm D call. The CDR3 loop spans 14 amino acids. CDR1 and CDR2 from the germline V gene are SGHVS and FNYEAQ. V lost 1 base, J lost 6 bases, and 10 bases lay in between. DNA for the CDR3: TGTGCCAGCAGCTTAGAGAAGACGTTCAATGAGCAGTTCTTC. This translates into CASSLEKTFNEQFF.

Remarks on this clonotype: One end of the junction varies from germline; a read error may be responsible. CDR3 DNA: TGTGCCACCAGCAGAGACACTGAAGCTTTC. Amino acids: CATSRDTEAF. This chain connects TRBV15 to TRBJ2-6, with D uncertain. The CDR3 length is 10 residues. The germline V gene has CDR1 LNHNV and CDR2 YYDKDF (reference sequence).

V is TRBV29-1 and J is TRBJ2-2, with 12 bases fitting TRBD2. V trimming: 4 bases; J trimming: 5 bases; junction bases outside the gene matches: 8. CDR3 length: 16 amino acids. Per the germline V gene, CDR1 is SQVTM and CDR2 is ANQGSEA. DNA of the CDR3: TGCAGCGTTGTAAGGGTACTAGCGGGAGGTACCGGGGAGCTGTTTTTT. Protein sequence: CSVVRVLAGGTGELFF.

This clonotype has just one count. The V call is TRBV20-1, the J call TRBJ2-2, with TRBD2 identical over 11 bases. V dropped 1 base and J dropped 6; count of bases not matched to a gene: 10. CDR3 size: 17 residues. CDR1 is DFQATT and CDR2 is SNEGSKA in the germline V gene (reference sequence). CDR3 protein: CSARGETSGRTSGELFF. The CDR3 DNA is TGCAGTGCTAGAGGCGAAACTAGCGGGAGAACCTCCGGGGAGCTGTTTTTT.

In regard to this clonotype: A junction boundary mismatches the germline segment, possibly from a read error. This chain links TRBV29-1 with TRBJ1-2, with 7 bases matching TRBD1. The CDR3 loop spans 16 amino acids. CDR1 and CDR2 (germline): SQVTM, ANQGSEA. CDR3 nucleotides: TGTGCCAGCAGCACCCTCCAGGGGGGAGATAACTATGGCTACACCTTC. Amino acid sequence: CASSTLQGGDNYGYTF.

The chain uses TRBV29-1 and TRBJ2-7; D is perhaps TRBD1 (5 bases). The CDR3 is 13 residues long. Germline values: CDR1 SQVTM, CDR2 ANQGSEA. Trimming removed 3 bases from V and 5 bases from J, with 14 bases in between. CDR3: CSVDGQGWDEQYF. The CDR3 bases are TGCAGCGTTGATGGGCAGGGATGGGACGAGCAGTACTTC.

This sequence joins TRBV29-1 and TRBJ2-7, with 8 bases aligning to TRBD2. CDR1 is SQVTM, CDR2 ANQGSEA, per germline. The CDR3 consists of 12 residues. J gave up 6 bases and V 2 bases, and 3 bases lay outside the gene matches. CDR3 bases: TGCAGCGTTGAAAGCGGGAGACTCGAGCAGTACTTC. Its protein product is CSVESGRLEQYF.

The chain joins TRBV18 to TRBJ2-6; maybe TRBD2 (6 bases). The CDR3 contains 19 residues. CDR1 is KGHSH and CDR2 is LQKENI in the germline V gene. V lost 3 bases, J lost 0 bases, and 18 bases lay in between. CDR3 in DNA: TGTGCCAGCTCACCGTATTATGGAGGGTTCGGCTCTGGGGCCAACGTCCTGACTTTC. Amino acid sequence: CASSPYYGGFGSGANVLTF.

V and J are TRBV29-1 and TRBJ2-5; perhaps TRBD2 as D (5 bases). The V gene lost 3 bases and the J gene lost 5 bases, with 10 bases spanning the gap. Germline lookup yields CDR1 SQVTM and CDR2 ANQGSEA. The CDR3 spans 12 residues. The CDR3 loop is CSVEAGEETQYF. DNA for the CDR3: TGCAGCGTTGAGGCCGGGGAGGAGACCCAGTACTTC.

J is TRBJ1-3 and V is TRBV7-8; 8 nucleotides line up with TRBD1. V lost 5 bases, J lost 4 bases, and 10 bases stayed unmatched. This CDR3 contains 16 residues. Per germline, CDR1 SGHVS and CDR2 FQNEAQ. The chain's CDR3 is CASSPSAGGFGNTIYF. The CDR3 coding sequence is TGTGCCAGCAGCCCTAGCGCAGGGGGCTTCGGAAACACCATATATTTT.

V and J are TRBV2 and TRBJ2-7; no reliable D call. The germline CDR1 and CDR2 sequences are SNHLY and FYNNEI. The CDR3 consists of 9 residues. The V end lost 8 bases, the J end lost 9 bases, and 8 bases lay between the germline ends. The chain's CDR3 is CASQPGQYF. As DNA, the CDR3 is TGTGCCAGCCAACCTGGGCAGTACTTC. The whole variable domain, filled in from reference TRBV2 and TRBJ2-7, reads EPEVTQTPSHQVTQMGQEVILRCVPISNHLYFYWYRQILGQKVEFLVSFYNNEISEKSEIFDDQFSVERPDGSNFTLKIRSTKLEDSAMYFCASQPGQYFGPGTRLTVT.

This clonotype has ten or more counts. The rearrangement uses TRBV12-3 or TRBV12-4 and TRBJ1-2; the D is unclear. The CDR3 spans 13 residues. Trimming shortened V by 6 bases and J by 4 bases, and 12 bases separated the two germline ends. The CDR3 sequence is CASRPSETYGYTF. CDR3 nucleotides: TGTGCCAGCAGGCCAAGTGAAACCTATGGCTACACCTTC.